The source of this T cell receptor beta chain is a study of Graves' ophthalmopathy and Graves' hyperthyroidism. Study-level information: Peripheral blood was collected at initial diagnosis, before any treatment. Overall study results and limits: Blood also held most thyroid clonotypes expanded above 0.001 frequency.

On this clonotype: Its cognate antigen is unknown.

Ophthalmopathy-affected donors exhibited moderate-to-severe activity, CAS ≥3, NOSPECS ≥4, and duration under 3 months. The source of the PBMCs was over 8.5 ml of fresh peripheral blood. As the template, RNA transcripts were used to amplify TCR beta CDR3 regions. Following a first-round RT-PCR that used HTBI primers, a second-round multiplex PCR was carried out. TCRdb re-analysed the multiplex PCR reads in MiXCR, keeping a single row per CDR3 protein. The sample holds about 170,000 distinct CDR3 sequences, under 40% seen once. CDR3 length: 15 amino acids. Trimming left V 5 bases short and J 1 base short, with 15 bases between. Germline V gene sequence: CDR1 MNHNS, CDR2 SASEGT.

Sequenced sample: peripheral blood. This sequence was found in a woman between 40 and 55 years old with Graves' ophthalmopathy. V is TRBV6-1 and J is TRBJ2-7, with D perhaps TRBD2 (6 bases). CDR3 residues: CASSNAPGGSYEQYF. As DNA, the CDR3 is TGTGCCAGCAGTAACGCTCCCGGGGGATCCTACGAGCAGTACTTC.